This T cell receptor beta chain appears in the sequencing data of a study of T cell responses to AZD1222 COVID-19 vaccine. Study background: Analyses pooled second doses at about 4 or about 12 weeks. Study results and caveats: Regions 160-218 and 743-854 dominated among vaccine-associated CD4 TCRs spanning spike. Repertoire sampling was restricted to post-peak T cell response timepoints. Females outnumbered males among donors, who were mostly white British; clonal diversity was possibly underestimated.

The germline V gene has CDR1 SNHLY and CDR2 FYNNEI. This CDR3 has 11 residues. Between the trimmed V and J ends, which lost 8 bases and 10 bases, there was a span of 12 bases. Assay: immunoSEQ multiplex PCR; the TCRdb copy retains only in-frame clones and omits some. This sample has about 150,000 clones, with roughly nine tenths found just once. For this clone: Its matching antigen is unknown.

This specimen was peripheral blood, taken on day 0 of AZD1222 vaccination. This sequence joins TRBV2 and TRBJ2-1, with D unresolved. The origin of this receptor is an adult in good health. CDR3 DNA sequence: TGTGCCAGCTCGATCGGAAGGGAGCAGTTCTTC. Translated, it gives CASSIGREQFF.